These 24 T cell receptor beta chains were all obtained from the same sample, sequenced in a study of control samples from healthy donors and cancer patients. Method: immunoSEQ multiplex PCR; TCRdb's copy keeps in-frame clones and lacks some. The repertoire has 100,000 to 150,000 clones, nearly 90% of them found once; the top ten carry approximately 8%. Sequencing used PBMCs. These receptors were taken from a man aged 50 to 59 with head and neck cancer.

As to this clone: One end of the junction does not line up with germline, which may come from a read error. CDR3 region: CSVEPGQGTSFVF. The CDR3 DNA reads as TGCAGCGTTGAGCCGGGACAGGGAACGTCGTTCGTCTTC. The chain couples TRBV29-1 to TRBJ2-1; 9 bases align to TRBD1. The CDR3 runs to 13 residues. CDR1 SQVTM and CDR2 ANQGSEA come from the germline V gene.

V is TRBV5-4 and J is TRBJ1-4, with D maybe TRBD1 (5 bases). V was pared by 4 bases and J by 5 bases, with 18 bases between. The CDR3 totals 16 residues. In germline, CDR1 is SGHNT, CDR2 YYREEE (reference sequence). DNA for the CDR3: TGTGCCAGCAGCCCCGGGGGTGGGTGGAGGAATGAAAAACTGTTTTTT. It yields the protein CASSPGGGWRNEKLFF.

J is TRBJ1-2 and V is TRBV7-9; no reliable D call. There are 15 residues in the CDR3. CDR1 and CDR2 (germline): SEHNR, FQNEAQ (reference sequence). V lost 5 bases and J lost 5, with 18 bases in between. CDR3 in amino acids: CASSLSALAAYGYTF. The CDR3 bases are TGTGCCAGCAGCCTATCTGCCCTAGCGGCTTATGGCTACACCTTC.

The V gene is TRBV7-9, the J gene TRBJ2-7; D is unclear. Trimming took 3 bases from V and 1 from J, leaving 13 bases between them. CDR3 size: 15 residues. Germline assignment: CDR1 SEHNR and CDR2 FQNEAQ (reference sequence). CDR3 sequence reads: CASSLSDAYSYEQYF. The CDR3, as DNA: TGTGCCAGCAGCTTGTCGGATGCATATTCCTACGAGCAGTACTTC.

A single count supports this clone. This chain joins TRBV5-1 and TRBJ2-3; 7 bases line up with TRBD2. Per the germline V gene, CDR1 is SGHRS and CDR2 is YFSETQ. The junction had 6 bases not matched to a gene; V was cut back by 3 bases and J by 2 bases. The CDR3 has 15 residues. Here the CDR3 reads CASSYSGDYTDTQYF. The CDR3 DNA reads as TGCGCCAGCAGCTACAGCGGGGATTACACAGATACGCAGTATTTT.

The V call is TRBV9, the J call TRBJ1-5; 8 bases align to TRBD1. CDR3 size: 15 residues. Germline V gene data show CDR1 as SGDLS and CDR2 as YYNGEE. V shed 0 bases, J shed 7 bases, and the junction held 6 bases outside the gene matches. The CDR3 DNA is TGTGCCAGCAGCGTAGCTATTCAGGGGGCCCAGCCCCAGCATTTT. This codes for CASSVAIQGAQPQHF.

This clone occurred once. The CDR3 sequence: CASSFGTSGGLYEQYF. The CDR3 DNA sequence: TGTGCCAGCTCATTTGGGACTAGCGGGGGCCTCTACGAGCAGTACTTC. The chain couples TRBV18 to TRBJ2-7, with 14 bases matching TRBD2. CDR3 size: 16 residues. Trimming took 5 bases from V and 3 from J; bases not matched to a gene: 6. The V gene's germline CDR1 is KGHSH and CDR2 LQKENI.

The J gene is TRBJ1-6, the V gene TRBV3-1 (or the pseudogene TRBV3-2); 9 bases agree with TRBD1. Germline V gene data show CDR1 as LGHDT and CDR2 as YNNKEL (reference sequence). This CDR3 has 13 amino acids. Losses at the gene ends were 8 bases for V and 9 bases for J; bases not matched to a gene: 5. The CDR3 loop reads CASGQGIGSPLHF. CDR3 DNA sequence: TGTGCCAGCGGACAGGGGATCGGTTCACCCCTCCACTTT.

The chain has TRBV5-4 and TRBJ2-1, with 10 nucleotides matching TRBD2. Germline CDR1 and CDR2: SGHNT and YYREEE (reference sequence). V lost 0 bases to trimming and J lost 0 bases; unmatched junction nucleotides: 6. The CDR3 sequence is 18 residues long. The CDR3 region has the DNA TGTGCCAGCAGCTTGGGGGGACCTAGCGGGAGCTCCTACAATGAGCAGTTCTTC. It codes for CASSLGGPSGSSYNEQFF.

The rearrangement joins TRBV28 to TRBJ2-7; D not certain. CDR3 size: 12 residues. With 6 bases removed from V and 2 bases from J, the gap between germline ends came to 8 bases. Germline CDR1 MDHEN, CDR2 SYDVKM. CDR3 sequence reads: CASRPDTYEQYF. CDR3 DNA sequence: TGTGCCAGCAGGCCCGACACCTACGAGCAGTACTTC.

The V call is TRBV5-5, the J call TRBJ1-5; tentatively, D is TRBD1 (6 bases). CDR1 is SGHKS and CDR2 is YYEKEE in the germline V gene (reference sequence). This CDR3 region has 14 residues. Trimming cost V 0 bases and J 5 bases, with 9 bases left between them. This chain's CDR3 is CASSLEQGYQPQHF. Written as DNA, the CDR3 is TGTGCCAGCAGCTTGGAGCAGGGGTATCAGCCCCAGCATTTT.

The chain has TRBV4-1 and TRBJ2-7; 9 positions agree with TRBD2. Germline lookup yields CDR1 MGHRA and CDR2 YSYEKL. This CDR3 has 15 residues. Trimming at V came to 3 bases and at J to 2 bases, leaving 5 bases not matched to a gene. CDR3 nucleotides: TGCGCCAGCAGCCAGCTCCTAGCGGGAACCTACGAGCAGTACTTC. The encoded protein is CASSQLLAGTYEQYF.

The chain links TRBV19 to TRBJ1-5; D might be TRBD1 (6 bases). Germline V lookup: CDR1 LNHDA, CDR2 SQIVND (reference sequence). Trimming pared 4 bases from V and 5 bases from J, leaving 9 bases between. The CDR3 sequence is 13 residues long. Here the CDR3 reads CASSTDSHQPQHF. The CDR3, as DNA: TGTGCCAGTAGTACGGACAGTCATCAGCCCCAGCATTTT.

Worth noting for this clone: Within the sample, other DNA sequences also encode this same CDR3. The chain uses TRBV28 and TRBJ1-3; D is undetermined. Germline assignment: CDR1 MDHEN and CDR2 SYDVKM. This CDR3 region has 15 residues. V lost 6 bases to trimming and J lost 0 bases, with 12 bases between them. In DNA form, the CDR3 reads TGTGCCAGCAGAGAGGGAGGTCTCTCTGGAAACACCATATATTTT. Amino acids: CASREGGLSGNTIYF.

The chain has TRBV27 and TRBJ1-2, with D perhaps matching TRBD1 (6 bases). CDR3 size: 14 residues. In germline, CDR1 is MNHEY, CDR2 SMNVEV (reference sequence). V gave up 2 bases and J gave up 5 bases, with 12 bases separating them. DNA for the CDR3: TGTGCCAGCAGTTTAGATGGCAGGGGATATGGCTACACCTTC. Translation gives CASSLDGRGYGYTF.

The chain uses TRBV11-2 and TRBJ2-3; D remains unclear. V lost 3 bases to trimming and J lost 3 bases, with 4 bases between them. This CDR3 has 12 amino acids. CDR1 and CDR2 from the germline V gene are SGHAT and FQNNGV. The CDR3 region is CASSLVTDTQYF. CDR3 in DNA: TGTGCCAGCAGCTTGGTTACAGATACGCAGTATTTT.

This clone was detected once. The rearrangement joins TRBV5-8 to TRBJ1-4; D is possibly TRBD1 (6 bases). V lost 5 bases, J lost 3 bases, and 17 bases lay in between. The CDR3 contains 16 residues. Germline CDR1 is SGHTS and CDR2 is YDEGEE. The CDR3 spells CASRPSGGAANEKLFF. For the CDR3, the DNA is TGTGCCAGCAGACCGAGTGGGGGCGCAGCTAATGAAAAACTGTTTTTT.

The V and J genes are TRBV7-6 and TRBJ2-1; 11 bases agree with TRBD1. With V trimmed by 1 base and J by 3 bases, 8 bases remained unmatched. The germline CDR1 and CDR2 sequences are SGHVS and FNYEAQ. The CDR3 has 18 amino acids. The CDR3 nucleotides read TGTGCCAGCAGCTTAGGGACAGGGGGCGACTTCTACTACAATGAGCAGTTCTTC. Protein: CASSLGTGGDFYYNEQFF.

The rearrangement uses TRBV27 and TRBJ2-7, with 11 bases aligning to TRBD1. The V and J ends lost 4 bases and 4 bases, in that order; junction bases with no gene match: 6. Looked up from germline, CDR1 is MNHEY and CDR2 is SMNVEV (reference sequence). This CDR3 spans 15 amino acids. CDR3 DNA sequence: TGTGCCAGCAGTTCACGGACAGGGGGCCCGTACGAGCAGTACTTC. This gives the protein CASSSRTGGPYEQYF.

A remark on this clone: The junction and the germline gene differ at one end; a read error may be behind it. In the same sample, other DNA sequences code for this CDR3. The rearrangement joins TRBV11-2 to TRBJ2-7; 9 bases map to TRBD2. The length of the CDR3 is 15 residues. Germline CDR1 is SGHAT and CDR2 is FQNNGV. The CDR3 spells CASSLDPGLAGGPDF. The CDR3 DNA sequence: TGTGCCAGCAGCTTAGATCCGGGACTAGCAGGAGGGCCAGATTTC.

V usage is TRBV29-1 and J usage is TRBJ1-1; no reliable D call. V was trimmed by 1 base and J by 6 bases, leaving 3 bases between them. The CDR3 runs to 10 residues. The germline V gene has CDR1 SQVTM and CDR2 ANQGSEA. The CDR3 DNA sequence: TGCAGCGTTGAAGGTCCTGAAGCTTTCTTT. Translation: CSVEGPEAFF.

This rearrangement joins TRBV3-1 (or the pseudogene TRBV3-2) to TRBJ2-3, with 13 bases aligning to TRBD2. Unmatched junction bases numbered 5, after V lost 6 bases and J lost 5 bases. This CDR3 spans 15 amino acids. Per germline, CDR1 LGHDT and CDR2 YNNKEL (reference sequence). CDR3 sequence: CASRLAGGPQDTQYF. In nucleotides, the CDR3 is TGTGCCAGCAGACTAGCGGGGGGGCCACAAGATACGCAGTATTTT.

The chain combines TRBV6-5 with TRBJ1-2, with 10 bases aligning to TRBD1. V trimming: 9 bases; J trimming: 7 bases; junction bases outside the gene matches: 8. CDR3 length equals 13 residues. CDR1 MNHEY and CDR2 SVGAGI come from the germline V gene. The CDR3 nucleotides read TGTGCCAGTAAACGGGACAGGGGTTCTGGCTACACCTTC. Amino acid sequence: CASKRDRGSGYTF.

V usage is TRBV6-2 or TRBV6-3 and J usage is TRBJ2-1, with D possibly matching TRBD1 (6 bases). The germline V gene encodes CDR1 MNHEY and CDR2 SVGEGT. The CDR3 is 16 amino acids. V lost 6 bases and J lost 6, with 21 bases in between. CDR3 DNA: TGTGCCAGCAGCCGTATCGGACAGACCTCCAGCAATGAGCAGTTCTTC. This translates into CASSRIGQTSSNEQFF.